This passage covers 3 T cell receptor beta chains from one sample sequenced in a study of post-analysis software for immune sequencing data. General study results and limits: The study found TRBV5-6, TRBV5-1 and TRBV20-1 among about five TRBV segments more frequent in patients than controls.

Their antigens remain unidentified. Unique molecular identifiers had been added to the TCR beta cDNA libraries. TCRdb analysed the PCR reads with MiXCR anew, one entry per CDR3 protein. The sample lists about 430,000 distinct CDR3 sequences; about 39% were seen once. Material: blood. The receptor set was obtained from a girl aged 2-10 years with multiple sclerosis.

This chain connects TRBV9 to TRBJ2-4, with D unresolved. Near its end, the DNA agrees better with TRBJ2-7, so the J call may be wrong. The germline V gene has CDR1 SGDLS and CDR2 YYNGEE. CDR3 length: 13 amino acids. CDR3 protein: CASSVMSDGEQYF. The CDR3 coding sequence is TGTGCCAGCAGCGTAATGTCAGATGGCGAGCAGTACTTC.

This clonotype has only a few counts. The chain carries TRBV20-1 and TRBJ2-1; TRBD2 agrees at 9 bases. With V trimmed by 6 bases and J by 4 bases, 7 bases remained unmatched. CDR1 is DFQATT, CDR2 SNEGSKA, per germline (reference sequence). The CDR3 contains 14 residues. For the CDR3, the DNA is TGCAGTGCCCCAAGGCGGGAGGGGTACAATGAGCAGTTCTTC. It translates to CSAPRREGYNEQFF.

This clonotype was counted a few times. The rearrangement joins TRBV28 to TRBJ1-5, with D unclear. Looked up from germline, CDR1 is MDHEN and CDR2 is SYDVKM. CDR3 length equals 11 residues. Trimming stripped 6 bases from V and 1 base from J, with 1 base between. The CDR3 DNA follows: TGTGCCAGCAGGAGCAATCAGCCCCAGCATTTT. Its translation is CASRSNQPQHF. The variable domain in full, with the rest retrieved from reference TRBV28 and TRBJ1-5, is DVKVTQSSRYLVKRTGEKVFLECVQDMDHENMFWYRQDPGLGLRLIYFSYDVKMKEKGDIPEGYSVSREKKERFSLILESASTNQTSMYLCASRSNQPQHFGDGTRLSIL.